This is a list of T cell receptor beta chains from one sample in a study of T cell repertoires and HLA-DP antigens. TCRdb's table, derived via immunoSEQ multiplex PCR, lists solely in-frame clones and lacks some. The sample yields approximately 100,000 clones, around nine tenths seen once. The antigens of these receptors remain unknown. The sequenced sample consisted of CD4+ T cells from PBMCs. The receptors derive from a man aged 45 to 65 in good health and CMV-seronegative. The conserved cysteine and the conserved F or W are not part of the CDR3 here. Each record gives: clone size, V gene, CDR3 protein. Clone sizes are given selectively: once, few, many, or a class where the clone is expanded.

abundance: few; v_gene: TRBV2; CDR3aa: ASVVDQGGAFYGYT
abundance: .; v_gene: TRBV7-6; CDR3aa: ASSTRGGRSTLTSGQY
abundance: few; v_gene: TRBV7-9; CDR3aa: ASTSWSSYNSPLH
abundance: .; v_gene: TRBV9; CDR3aa: ASSVLDTKSYEQY
abundance: .; v_gene: TRBV4-1; CDR3aa: ASSQDSAGPNTEAF
abundance: few; v_gene: TRBV19; CDR3aa: ASSREAF
abundance: .; v_gene: TRBV19; CDR3aa: ASSQTGTGRGNQPQH
abundance: .; v_gene: TRBV28; CDR3aa: ASSLAGIQETQY
abundance: .; v_gene: TRBV27; CDR3aa: ASSLVGGKQPQH
abundance: .; v_gene: TRBV4-3; CDR3aa: ASSPEGSGSVEETQY
abundance: .; v_gene: TRBV5-1; CDR3aa: ASSLGQGALGYT
abundance: once; v_gene: TRBV18; CDR3aa: ASSPLGQGDQPQH
abundance: .; v_gene: TRBV27; CDR3aa: ASSSRRDRGLNQPQH
abundance: .; v_gene: TRBV20-1; CDR3aa: SAKDASQSF
abundance: .; v_gene: TRBV18; CDR3aa: ASSPQGYQETQY
abundance: .; v_gene: TRBV7-9; CDR3aa: ASSPPRNTGELF
abundance: .; v_gene: TRBV19; CDR3aa: ASSPTTAQGAEAF
abundance: .; v_gene: TRBV4-1; CDR3aa: ASSPPGPFTNGYT
abundance: .; v_gene: TRBV28; CDR3aa: ASSFLGSGSGETQY
abundance: .; v_gene: TRBV7-8; CDR3aa: ASTPQGGLWTEAF
abundance: once; v_gene: TRBV30; CDR3aa: AWSPQGLSGQPQH
abundance: .; v_gene: TRBV7-8; CDR3aa: ASSPISSGRVINEQF
abundance: few; v_gene: TRBV25-1; CDR3aa: ASSDLPDGYT
abundance: .; v_gene: TRBV5-1; CDR3aa: ASNYYGYT
abundance: .; v_gene: TRBV7-2; CDR3aa: ASSYGGSGANVLT
abundance: .; v_gene: TRBV5-1; CDR3aa: ASSTGVATGELF
abundance: once; v_gene: TRBV5-1; CDR3aa: ASSSQDTQY
abundance: .; v_gene: TRBV9; CDR3aa: ASSPSMGRVVNTEAF
abundance: .; v_gene: TRBV5-1; CDR3aa: ASSLVQSYEQY
abundance: .; v_gene: TRBV27; CDR3aa: ASAIRGLDTQY
abundance: many; v_gene: TRBV6-5; CDR3aa: ASRTGGLGNQPQH
abundance: .; v_gene: TRBV6-6; CDR3aa: ASSRPPDVAYEQY
abundance: .; v_gene: TRBV6-1; CDR3aa: ASSEWRGQY
abundance: .; v_gene: TRBV2; CDR3aa: ASSVGRGRSDIQY
abundance: few; v_gene: TRBV2; CDR3aa: ASRVGGPQPQH